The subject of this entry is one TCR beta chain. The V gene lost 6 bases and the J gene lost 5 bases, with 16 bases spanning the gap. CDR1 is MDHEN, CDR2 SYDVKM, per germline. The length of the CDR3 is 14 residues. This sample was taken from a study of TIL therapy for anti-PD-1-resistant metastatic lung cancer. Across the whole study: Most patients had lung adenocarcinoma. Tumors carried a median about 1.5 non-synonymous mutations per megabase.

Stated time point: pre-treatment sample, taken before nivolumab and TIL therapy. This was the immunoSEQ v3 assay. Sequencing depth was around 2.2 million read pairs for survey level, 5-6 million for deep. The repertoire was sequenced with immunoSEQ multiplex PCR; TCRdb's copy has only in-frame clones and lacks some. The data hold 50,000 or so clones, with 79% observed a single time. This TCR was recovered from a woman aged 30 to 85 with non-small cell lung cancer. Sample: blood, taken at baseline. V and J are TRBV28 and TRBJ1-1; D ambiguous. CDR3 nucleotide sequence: TGTGCCAGCAGCCTGAGTGGGTTGTGGACTGAAGCTTTCTTT. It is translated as CASSLSGLWTEAFF. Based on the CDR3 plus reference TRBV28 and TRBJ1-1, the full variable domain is DVKVTQSSRYLVKRTGEKVFLECVQDMDHENMFWYRQDPGLGLRLIYFSYDVKMKEKGDIPEGYSVSREKKERFSLILESASTNQTSMYLCASSLSGLWTEAFFGQGTRLTVV.